This T cell receptor beta chain was sequenced during a study of cytotoxic CD8 clonotypes in ibrutinib-treated CLL. Background on the study: Patients: roughly twelve relapsed/refractory, fewer than 16 treatment-naive, fewer than 18 IGHV unmutated. Complete response was seen in 2 patients and partial in roughly 25; about twelve progressed and 14 stayed remitted after a median around 68 months.

The data were produced by immunoSEQ multiplex PCR, yet TCRdb's version contains in-frame clones alone and is incomplete. The data hold some 85,000 clones, with over 60% observed a single time. On this clone itself: Its cognate antigen is unknown.

V lost 3 bases to trimming and J lost 0 bases, with 9 bases between them. CDR1 is SNHLY and CDR2 is FYNNEI in the germline V gene. The CDR3 totals 15 residues. Overall study results and limits: Public clonotypes were uncommon and contracted or stayed stable on treatment. Baseline clonality, above age-matched healthy donor levels, tracked circulating CD8+ T-cell counts.

The sample consisted of PBMCs, taken after 24 months of ibrutinib treatment. The J gene is TRBJ2-1, the V gene TRBV2, with D perhaps matching TRBD1 or TRBD2 (5 bases each). The clonotype originates from a human donor with chronic lymphocytic leukemia. The DNA of the CDR3 is TGTGCCAGCAGTGATCGGGACCTCTCCTACAATGAGCAGTTCTTC. Translation gives CASSDRDLSYNEQFF.